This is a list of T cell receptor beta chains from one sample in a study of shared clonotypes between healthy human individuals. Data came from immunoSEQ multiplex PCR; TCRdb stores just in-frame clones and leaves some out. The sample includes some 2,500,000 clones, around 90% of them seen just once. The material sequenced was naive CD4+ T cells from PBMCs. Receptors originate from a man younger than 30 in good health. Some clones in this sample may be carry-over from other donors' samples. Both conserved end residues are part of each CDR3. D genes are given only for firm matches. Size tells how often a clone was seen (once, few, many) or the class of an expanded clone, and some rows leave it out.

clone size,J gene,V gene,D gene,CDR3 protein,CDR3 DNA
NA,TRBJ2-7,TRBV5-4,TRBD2,CASRRGLADEQYF,TGTGCCAGCAGGAGGGGACTAGCGGACGAGCAGTACTTC
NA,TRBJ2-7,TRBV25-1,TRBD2,CASSTSGIGVQYF,TGTGCCAGCAGTACTAGCGGGATAGGGGTGCAGTACTTC
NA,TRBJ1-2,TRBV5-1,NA,CASSLGHTGEGLHGYTF,TGCGCCAGCAGCTTGGGCCATACCGGCGAAGGATTACATGGCTACACCTTC
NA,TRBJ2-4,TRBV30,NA,CAWSADGNIQYF,TGTGCCTGGAGCGCGGACGGAAACATTCAGTACTTC
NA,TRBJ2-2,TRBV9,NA,CASSVGIANTGELFF,TGTGCCAGCAGCGTGGGAATCGCGAACACCGGGGAGCTGTTTTTT
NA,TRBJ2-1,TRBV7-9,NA,CASSQWQGKQYNEQFF,TGTGCCAGCAGTCAATGGCAGGGGAAACAGTACAATGAGCAGTTCTTC
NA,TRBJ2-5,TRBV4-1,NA,CASSQDAGGQETQYF,TGCGCCAGCAGCCAAGACGCCGGGGGCCAGGAGACCCAGTACTTC
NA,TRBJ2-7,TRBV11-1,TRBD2,CASSGTSGITYEQYF,TGTGCCAGCAGCGGTACTAGCGGGATCACCTACGAGCAGTACTTC
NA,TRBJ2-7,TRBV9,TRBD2,CASSVVASGNEQYF,TGTGCCAGCAGCGTAGTGGCTAGCGGTAACGAGCAGTACTTC
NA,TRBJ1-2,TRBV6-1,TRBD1,CASSASTGRVYGYTF,TGTGCCAGCAGTGCCTCGACAGGGAGGGTTTATGGCTACACCTTC
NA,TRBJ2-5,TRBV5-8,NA,CASSLGLGATDQETQYF,TGTGCCAGCAGCTTGGGGTTAGGGGCGACCGATCAAGAGACCCAGTACTTC
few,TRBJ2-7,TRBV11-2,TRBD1,CASSSTTDRAGEQYF,TGTGCCAGCAGCTCGACAACCGACAGGGCCGGCGAGCAGTACTTC
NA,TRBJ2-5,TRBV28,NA,CASRIRGPRETQYF,TGTGCCAGCAGGATTCGGGGACCCCGGGAGACCCAGTACTTC
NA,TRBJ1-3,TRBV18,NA,CASSPLGSSFSGNTIYF,TGTGCCAGCTCACCACTCGGCTCAAGTTTCTCTGGAAACACCATATATTTT
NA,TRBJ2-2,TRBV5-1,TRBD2,CASSWGPSGSGAGELFF,TGCGCCAGCAGCTGGGGCCCTAGCGGGAGTGGGGCCGGGGAGCTGTTTTTT
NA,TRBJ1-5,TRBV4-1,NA,CASSQALSQPQHF,TGCGCCAGCAGCCAAGCTCTCAGTCAGCCCCAGCATTTT
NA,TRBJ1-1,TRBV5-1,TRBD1,CASSLPGGFGEAFF,TGCGCCAGCAGCTTACCAGGGGGCTTCGGTGAAGCTTTCTTT
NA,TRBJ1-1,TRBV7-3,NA,CASSRGNTEAFF,TGTGCCAGCAGCCGGGGGAACACTGAAGCTTTCTTT
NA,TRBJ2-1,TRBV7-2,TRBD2,CASSKTGTTLGEQFF,TGTGCCAGCAGTAAAACCGGGACTACCCTCGGTGAGCAGTTCTTC
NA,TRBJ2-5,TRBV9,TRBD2,CASSVGASGQNIQETQYF,TGTGCCAGCAGCGTAGGGGCTAGCGGGCAAAATATACAAGAGACCCAGTACTTC
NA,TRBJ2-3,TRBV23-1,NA,CASSQQDGRETDTQYF,TGCGCCAGCAGTCAGCAAGACGGGCGAGAGACAGATACGCAGTATTTT
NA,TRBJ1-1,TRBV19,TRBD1,CASSRDRGPTNTEAFF,TGTGCCAGTAGCCGAGACAGGGGTCCGACGAACACTGAAGCTTTCTTT
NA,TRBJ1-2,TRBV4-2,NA,CASSPRGQGLPNYGYTF,TGTGCCAGCAGCCCCCGGGGGCAGGGACTACCTAACTATGGCTACACCTTC
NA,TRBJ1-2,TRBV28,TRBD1,CASSYPGQGGYGYTF,TGTGCCAGCAGTTACCCTGGACAGGGAGGCTATGGCTACACCTTC
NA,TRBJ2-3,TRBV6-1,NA,CASSVRGAPGTDTQYF,TGTGCCAGCAGTGTCCGGGGGGCGCCCGGCACAGATACGCAGTATTTT
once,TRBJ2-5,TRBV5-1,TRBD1,CASSLPRTGREETQYF,TGCGCCAGCAGCTTGCCTCGGACAGGACGCGAAGAGACCCAGTACTTC
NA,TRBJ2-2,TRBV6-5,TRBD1,CGTRDRWNTGELFF,TGCGGAACTCGGGACAGGTGGAACACCGGGGAGCTGTTTTTT
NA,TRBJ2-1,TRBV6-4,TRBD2,CASRASGRGTEQFF,TGTGCCAGCAGAGCTAGCGGGAGAGGCACTGAGCAGTTCTTC
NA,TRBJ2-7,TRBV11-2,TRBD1,CASRDRGYEQYF,TGTGCCAGCAGAGACAGGGGCTACGAGCAGTACTTC
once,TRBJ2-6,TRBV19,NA,CASRPLGGANVLTF,TGTGCCAGTAGACCCCTGGGGGGGGCCAACGTCCTGACTTTC
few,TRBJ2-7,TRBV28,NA,CASSPRGRGYEQYF,TGTGCCAGCAGCCCCCGGGGAAGAGGCTACGAGCAGTACTTC
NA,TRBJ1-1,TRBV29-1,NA,CSVQPGQSNTEAFF,TGCAGCGTCCAACCCGGACAGTCCAACACTGAAGCTTTCTTT
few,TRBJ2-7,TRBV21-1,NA,CASSKVPWHYEQYF,TGTGCCAGCAGCAAAGTGCCCTGGCATTACGAGCAGTACTTC
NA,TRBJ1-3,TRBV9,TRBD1,CASTSGQPGNTIYF,TGTGCCAGCACCTCGGGACAGCCTGGAAACACCATATATTTT
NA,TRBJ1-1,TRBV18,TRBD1,CASSRGDRVDTEAFF,TGTGCCAGCTCACGGGGTGACAGGGTAGACACTGAAGCTTTCTTT
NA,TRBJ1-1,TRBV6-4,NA,CASRDTDRTEAFF,TGTGCCAGCAGAGATACCGATAGGACTGAAGCTTTCTTT
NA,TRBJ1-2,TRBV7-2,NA,CASSLQAFNYGYTF,TGTGCCAGCAGCCTCCAGGCGTTTAACTATGGCTACACCTTC
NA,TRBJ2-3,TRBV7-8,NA,CASSFGTSADTQYF,TGTGCCAGCAGCTTCGGGACTTCGGCAGATACGCAGTATTTT